These 26 T cell receptor beta chains share one sample of origin, sequenced in a study of blood T cell repertoires in COVID-19. TCRdb's copy holds only in-frame clones and misses some; the assay was immunoSEQ multiplex PCR. The sample carries fewer than 250,000 clones, around four fifths recorded once. Sequencing was done on a sample of peripheral blood. The receptors come from a man in his fifties or sixties with acute or convalescent COVID-19.

This sequence joins TRBV5-8 and TRBJ1-4; D unclear. Trimming took 3 bases from V and 7 from J, leaving 16 bases between them. CDR1 and CDR2 from the germline V gene are SGHTS and YDEGEE. The CDR3 covers 15 residues. In DNA, the CDR3 is TGTGCCAGCAGCTCCGACTTTCACCGGGGTGAAAAACTGTTTTTT. Amino acid sequence: CASSSDFHRGEKLFF.

The chain carries TRBV5-5 and TRBJ1-6; 9 positions agree with TRBD1. The germline V gene has CDR1 SGHKS and CDR2 YYEKEE (reference sequence). The junction had 8 bases not matched to a gene; V was cut back by 4 bases and J by 9 bases. The CDR3 has 15 amino acids. The CDR3 DNA reads as TGTGCCAGCAGCCCAACGGGACAGGGAGCTTCACCCCTCCACTTT. Translating it yields CASSPTGQGASPLHF.

This clone is a singleton in its sample. The V gene is TRBV27, the J gene TRBJ2-1; TRBD1 agrees at 7 bases. V gave up 6 bases and J gave up 4 bases; unmatched junction bases: 9. Germline-derived CDR1 and CDR2 are MNHEY and SMNVEV (reference sequence). The CDR3 has 15 residues. The CDR3 region has the DNA TGTGCCAGCAGCCGAGCCGGGACAGAGTACAATGAGCAGTTCTTC. The encoded protein is CASSRAGTEYNEQFF.

The CDR3 coding sequence is TGTGCCAGCAGCCAAACGACCCTAGCCGGGGAGCTGTTTTTT. Its protein product is CASSQTTLAGELFF. V usage is TRBV11-2 and J usage is TRBJ2-2, with no clear D. The germline gives CDR1 SGHAT, CDR2 FQNNGV. The CDR3 is made up of 14 amino acids. V shed 5 bases and J shed 6 bases, with 13 bases lying between them.

A single count supports this clone. The genes are TRBV29-1 and TRBJ1-1; 12 bases align to TRBD1. In germline, CDR1 is SQVTM, CDR2 ANQGSEA. The length of the CDR3 is 13 residues. The ends lost 7 bases at V and 6 bases at J; junction bases unmatched: 6. Written as DNA, the CDR3 is TGCAGCGCCCGCGGGACAGGGGGCTCTGAAGCTTTCTTT. This gives the protein CSARGTGGSEAFF.

The chain links TRBV28 to TRBJ2-7; D unresolved. This CDR3 spans 12 amino acids. Germline V CDR1 and CDR2: MDHEN, SYDVKM. V lost 4 bases, J lost 3 bases, and 7 bases lay in between. In DNA form, the CDR3 reads TGTGCCAGCAGTTGGGCTCACTACGAGCAGTACTTC. It is translated as CASSWAHYEQYF.

The V and J genes are TRBV9 and TRBJ2-7, with a weak D call TRBD1 (5 bases). The CDR3 sequence is 14 residues long. V was clipped by 4 bases and J by 5 bases, with 16 bases between them. Germline V gene sequence: CDR1 SGDLS, CDR2 YYNGEE. The DNA of the CDR3 is TGTGCCAGCAGCCCGAACAGGTATTACCACGAGCAGTACTTC. Translated: CASSPNRYYHEQYF. The variable domain in full, completed from reference TRBV9 and TRBJ2-7, reads DSGVTQTPKHLITATGQRVTLRCSPRSGDLSVYWYQQSLDQGLQFLIQYYNGEERAKGNILERFSAQQFPDLHSELNLSSLELGDSALYFCASSPNRYYHEQYFGPGTRLTVT.

The gene calls are TRBV9 and TRBJ2-7; 9 bases align to TRBD2. The CDR3 spans 15 residues. CDR1 and CDR2 (germline): SGDLS, YYNGEE. V shed 0 bases and J 3 bases; nucleotides not matched to a gene: 4. The CDR3 nucleotides read TGTGCCAGCAGCGTAGATAGCGGGGGCCTCTACGAGCAGTACTTC. The encoded protein is CASSVDSGGLYEQYF.

J is TRBJ2-2 and V is TRBV19; D perhaps matches TRBD1 (6 bases). V was cut by 8 bases and J by 1 base, with 11 bases left in between. Per the germline V gene, CDR1 is LNHDA and CDR2 is SQIVND (reference sequence). The CDR3 has 14 amino acids. The CDR3 DNA follows: TGTGCCAGTTGTACGGGACAGAACACCGGGGAGCTGTTTTTT. Its translation is CASCTGQNTGELFF.

The chain combines TRBV27 with TRBJ2-7; TRBD1 is a possible D gene (6 bases). The length of the CDR3 is 15 residues. Trimming took 4 bases from V and 0 from J, leaving 13 bases between them. CDR1 is MNHEY, CDR2 SMNVEV, per germline (reference sequence). CDR3 residues: CASSSRGGSSYEQYF. The CDR3 coding sequence is TGTGCCAGCAGTTCTCGAGGGGGTAGCTCCTACGAGCAGTACTTC.

This clone was picked up one time. This CDR3 fails to terminate in the conserved phenylalanine or tryptophan, so it likely reflects a read error. It is unclear where the CDR3 begins or ends on the DNA, so no DNA is shown, and the CDR3 is as TCRdb lists it. V and J are TRBV2 and TRBJ2-7; no check of the table's D call, TRBD2, against the DNA was made. Germline V gene data show CDR1 as SNHLY and CDR2 as FYNNEI. The CDR3 region is 11 residues in length, termini included. CDR3 protein: CASRGGSLNTI.

The chain employs TRBV7-8 and TRBJ1-1; D gene unclear. The V gene's germline CDR1 is SGHVS and CDR2 FQNEAQ. This CDR3 comprises 15 residues. Trimming left V 5 bases short and J 4 bases short, with 17 bases between. In DNA form, the CDR3 reads TGTGCCAGCAGCATATCAGTGACACGACCCACTGAAGCTTTCTTT. Protein: CASSISVTRPTEAFF.

The chain carries TRBV7-8 and TRBJ2-3; TRBD2 is a possible D gene (7 bases). This CDR3 has 15 residues. Per the germline V gene, CDR1 is SGHVS and CDR2 is FQNEAQ. Trimming cost V 5 bases and J 2 bases, with 14 bases left between them. The CDR3 protein is CASSRGAEVTDTQYF. CDR3 coding DNA: TGTGCCAGCAGCCGGGGGGCGGAAGTCACAGATACGCAGTATTTT.

This clone was recorded once. The chain uses TRBV7-9 and TRBJ1-1; possible D gene TRBD1, 6 bases. The CDR3 runs to 14 residues. The germline V gene encodes CDR1 SEHNR and CDR2 FQNEAQ (reference sequence). V was trimmed by 5 bases and J by 1 base, leaving 11 bases between them. Here the CDR3 reads CASSTTGTNTEAFF. CDR3 coding DNA: TGTGCCAGCAGCACAACAGGGACGAACACTGAAGCTTTCTTT.

This clone was recorded a few times. The CDR3 is CASRLGLARRSEQYF. The CDR3 DNA follows: TGTGCAAGTCGCTTAGGGCTAGCGCGCCGGAGCGAGCAGTACTTC. This sequence joins TRBV12-2 and TRBJ2-7; the D call of TRBD2 is as the table states it, not checked on the DNA. TRBV12-2 is listed as a pseudogene. The CDR3 runs 15 residues.

The rearrangement links TRBV5-1 to TRBJ1-1; D uncertain. CDR1 is SGHRS, CDR2 YFSETQ, per germline. V was clipped by 7 bases and J by 1 base, with 8 bases between them. The CDR3 spans 12 residues. Here the CDR3 reads CASGPGNTEAFF. CDR3 DNA sequence: TGCGCCAGCGGTCCGGGGAACACTGAAGCTTTCTTT.

J is TRBJ2-7 and V is TRBV19, with D perhaps TRBD2 (7 bases). CDR3 size: 14 residues. The germline gives CDR1 LNHDA, CDR2 SQIVND (reference sequence). Trimming took off 6 bases at V and 3 bases at J, with 15 bases between the two ends. The CDR3 sequence is CASSHRGAGYEQYF. The CDR3, as DNA: TGTGCCAGTAGCCACCGGGGGGCCGGCTACGAGCAGTACTTC.

V is TRBV27 and J is TRBJ1-5; 7 positions match TRBD1. The CDR3 has 15 residues. CDR1 is MNHEY and CDR2 is SMNVEV in the germline V gene (reference sequence). V lost 6 bases and J lost 2; bases outside the gene matches: 7. This CDR3 reads CASRLLGTGNQPQHF. For the CDR3, the DNA is TGTGCCAGCAGGTTACTCGGGACAGGCAATCAGCCCCAGCATTTT.

The rearrangement joins TRBV24-1 to TRBJ2-3; D might be TRBD2 (7 bases). The CDR3 loop spans 16 amino acids. The V end lost 1 base, the J end lost 2 bases, and 12 bases lay between the germline ends. Germline CDR1 reads KGHDR; CDR2 reads SFDVKD. The CDR3 nucleotides read TGTGCCACCAGTGATTTAGGCGGGGGCTTCACAGATACGCAGTATTTT. Residues: CATSDLGGGFTDTQYF.

The chain is built from TRBV4-1 and TRBJ2-7; 7 bases match TRBD1. With V trimmed by 2 bases and J by 2 bases, 9 bases remained unmatched. The CDR3 has 16 residues. Germline loops: CDR1 MGHRA, CDR2 YSYEKL. CDR3 protein: CASSQTEDRFPYEQYF. Here the CDR3 DNA reads TGCGCCAGCAGCCAAACCGAGGACAGGTTTCCCTACGAGCAGTACTTC.

The rearrangement uses TRBV5-1 and TRBJ2-7; TRBD2 might be the D (5 bases). CDR3 size: 14 residues. V was clipped by 4 bases and J by 11 bases, with 22 bases between them. The germline V gene encodes CDR1 SGHRS and CDR2 YFSETQ. The CDR3 sequence is CASSGEAGFEREYF. The CDR3 DNA reads TGCGCCAGCAGCGGCGAGGCGGGCTTTGAGAGAGAGTACTTC.

This sequence joins TRBV30 and TRBJ2-7; 11 bases agree with TRBD2. There are 13 residues in the CDR3. With V trimmed by 5 bases and J by 3 bases, 3 bases remained unmatched. Germline CDR1 and CDR2: GTSNPN and SVGIG (reference sequence). CDR3: CAWALAGVYEQYF. The CDR3 DNA follows: TGTGCCTGGGCACTAGCGGGAGTCTACGAGCAGTACTTC. Full variable domain (missing parts from reference TRBV30 and TRBJ2-7): SQTIHQWPATLVQPVGSPLSLECTVEGTSNPNLYWYRQAAGRGLQLLFYSVGIGQISSEVPQNLSASRPQDRQFILSSKKLLLSDSGFYLCAWALAGVYEQYFGPGTRLTVT.

The V call is TRBV30, the J call TRBJ2-7; TRBD1 matches 9 bases. V shed 4 bases and J 2 bases; nucleotides not matched to a gene: 12. This CDR3 spans 16 amino acids. CDR1 and CDR2 from the germline V gene are GTSNPN and SVGIG (reference sequence). The CDR3 reads CAWKLQTGGFAYEQYF. CDR3 DNA: TGTGCCTGGAAACTACAGACAGGGGGGTTCGCCTACGAGCAGTACTTC.

This clone appeared a few times. This sequence joins TRBV18 and TRBJ2-1, with D tentatively TRBD1 (6 bases). The germline V and J ends were trimmed by 3 bases and 4 bases, with 25 bases remaining between them. Germline V gene data show CDR1 as KGHSH and CDR2 as LQKENI. CDR3 length equals 19 residues. The CDR3, as DNA: TGTGCCAGCTCACCGAGCGTTCTGAGCGGACTGGGGGCTTACAATGAGCAGTTCTTC. It codes for CASSPSVLSGLGAYNEQFF.

The chain recombines TRBV7-6 with TRBJ2-1, with 8 bases aligning to TRBD2. V lost 4 bases, J lost 7 bases, and 18 bases stayed unmatched. The CDR3 is 18 amino acids. CDR1 SGHVS and CDR2 FNYEAQ come from the germline V gene. CDR3: CASSSHPGTRGFGNEQFF. The CDR3 nucleotides read TGTGCCAGCAGCTCTCACCCCGGGACTAGGGGATTTGGGAATGAGCAGTTCTTC.

The chain has TRBV27 and TRBJ2-7, with D uncertain. The CDR3 sequence is 13 residues long. V was clipped by 5 bases and J by 6 bases, with 14 bases between them. CDR1 and CDR2 (germline): MNHEY, SMNVEV (reference sequence). DNA for the CDR3: TGTGCCAGCAGTCCTCGTGGCGGCTTCGAGCAGTACTTC. It is translated as CASSPRGGFEQYF.